This T cell receptor (beta chain) was obtained from a study of T cells in Graves' hyperthyroidism and ophthalmopathy. Findings and caveats of the study: Most clonotypes expanded in thyroid above 0.001 were likewise present in blood.

This clonotype was seen many times. What it recognizes is unknown. Amplified regions were TCR beta CDR3 sequences from RNA transcripts. The study used the HTBI primer set for a first-round RT-PCR of the TCR CDR3. Using its own MiXCR run on the multiplex PCR reads, TCRdb lists one record per CDR3 protein. The sample records hundreds of thousands of distinct CDR3 sequences, 45% being singletons. V lost 1 base and J lost 5, with 12 bases in between. This CDR3 comprises 15 residues. CDR1 is SGHTA and CDR2 is FQGNSA in the germline V gene. This clonotype was obtained from an adult man with Graves' disease, either hyperthyroidism or ophthalmopathy (not recorded which). J is TRBJ1-5 and V is TRBV7-2, with no clear D. The sample comprised peripheral blood or thyroid tissue (not recorded which). The CDR3 region is CASSLVRLPHQPQHF. CDR3 DNA sequence: TGTGCCAGCAGCTTAGTTCGTCTCCCCCATCAGCCCCAGCATTTT.